This T cell receptor beta chain stems from a study of blood T cell repertoires in COVID-19. V trimming: 5 bases; J trimming: 0 bases; junction bases outside the gene matches: 4. This CDR3 spans 14 amino acids. Germline V gene lookup returns CDR1 MDHEN and CDR2 SYDVKM. Original processing methods: Reference gene primer amplification gave nucleated cell count estimates. Clones were sequenced by immunoSEQ multiplex PCR, and TCRdb holds only the in-frame ones, with some missing. The V and J calls and clone size come from that table; D and trimming were worked out from the DNA. The sample shows 250,000 to 300,000 clones, approximately 85% of them seen only once.

The specimen was peripheral blood. This chain joins TRBV28 and TRBJ2-7; 7 bases map to TRBD1. The TCR originated in a man aged 50-60 years with active or convalescent COVID-19. The CDR3 region is CASSRQGDSYEQYF. In DNA form, the CDR3 reads TGTGCCAGCAGTCGACAGGGAGACTCCTACGAGCAGTACTTC. The whole variable domain, filled in from reference TRBV28 and TRBJ2-7, reads DVKVTQSSRYLVKRTGEKVFLECVQDMDHENMFWYRQDPGLGLRLIYFSYDVKMKEKGDIPEGYSVSREKKERFSLILESASTNQTSMYLCASSRQGDSYEQYFGPGTRLTVT.